Listed here is a single T cell receptor beta chain. This clonotype has at least ten counts. Its antigen target is currently unknown. Per-nucleotide qualities are absent, and no much larger clonotype sits a single base away. This sample was taken from a study of T cell repertoires in cytomegalovirus infection (dated by TCRdb to between 2018 and 2021). As for the study more broadly: The peptide stimulations were aimed at well-studied HLA-B-restricted epitopes as well as recently identified HLA-C-restricted CMV epitopes, whose presentation resists viral immunomodulation. Because public TCR beta signatures pointed to carriage of CMV infection together with the matching HLA type, the HLA type of each donor mattered for the analysis.

General conclusions and limits of the study: Cumulative frequency of public TCR beta family members discriminated carriers of CMV infection plus the relevant HLA type in this cohort and an independent approximately 370-donor cohort. The ex vivo response was dominated by HLA-C-restricted CMV-specific TCR beta clonotypes, which also provided the single most frequent clonotype in two of eight donors.

The label giving this sample's treatment or condition can be read as: in vitro stimulation with specific CMV peptide epitopes to enrich CMV-specific T cells. The sequencer was an Illumina HiSeq 1500. In TCRdb, the public reads were trimmed at Q25 with fastp and aligned with MiXCR, with productive beta chains retained. Here each entry gathers all rows of one CDR3 protein and keeps the most common genes and DNA. This sample gives hundreds of thousands of distinct CDR3 sequences in total; around 30% of them show up just once. The ten largest clones represent 18% of the sample. Looking up the germline V gene yields CDR1 SGHTA and CDR2 FQGNSA. The germline V and J ends show losses of 2 bases and 3 bases respectively, and no gene match explains 11 bases of the junction. The CDR3 holds 17 amino acids from the cysteine to the phenylalanine. Of the read, only the CDR3 DNA is kept; its 51 bases are in frame from base 1.

The rearrangement combines TRBV7-2 with TRBJ2-3; 7 central nucleotides agree with TRBD2. The clonotype originates from a human donor in good health (CMV status not recorded). Some clones in this sample may be carry-over from other donors' samples. This material consisted of cultured PBMCs, taken from culture after CMV antigen stimulation. The nucleotide sequence is TGTGCCAGCAGCTTACCCCACAGGACTAGTACGACAGATACGCAGTATTTT. Protein translation: CASSLPHRTSTTDTQYF.